The rows below give T cell receptor beta chains drawn from one sample of a study of blood T cell repertoires in COVID-19. Produced via immunoSEQ multiplex PCR; TCRdb's table is partial and in-frame only. This table holds hundreds of thousands of clones, approximately 88% found once. Sequences were obtained from peripheral blood. The receptors stem from a woman between 25 and 40 years old who had recovered from COVID-19. Both conserved end residues are part of each CDR3. A D gene is named only where the DNA matches it firmly. Clone size is shown for a subset of rows, as once, few, many or a class of expanded clone.

D	V	J	size	CDR3	DNA
TRBD1	TRBV11-3	TRBJ2-2	.	CASSSTGTGKFLGNTGELFF	TGTGCCAGCAGCTCTACCGGGACAGGGAAGTTTTTGGGAAACACCGGGGAGCTGTTTTTT
TRBD2	TRBV11-3	TRBJ2-3	.	CASSLDFGRGGTDTQYF	TGTGCCAGCAGCTTAGATTTTGGGCGGGGGGGCACAGATACGCAGTATTTT
TRBD1	TRBV7-2	TRBJ1-5	many	CASSPRGSNQPQHF	TGTGCCAGCAGCCCCAGGGGGAGCAATCAGCCCCAGCATTTT
.	TRBV11-2	TRBJ2-3	once	CASTTGHPTDTQYF	TGTGCCAGCACCACGGGACACCCCACAGATACGCAGTATTTT
.	TRBV7-3	TRBJ2-1	.	CASSRQSVGEQFF	TGTGCCAGCAGCCGACAATCAGTGGGTGAGCAGTTCTTC
TRBD2	TRBV30	TRBJ2-3	.	CAWGGGANTQYF	TGTGCCTGGGGCGGGGGGGCGAATACGCAGTATTTT
.	TRBV28	TRBJ2-5	.	CALSALGARRETQYF	TGTGCCCTATCAGCGCTGGGGGCGCGAAGAGAGACCCAGTACTTC
TRBD1	TRBV4-2	TRBJ1-3	.	CASSQERTGARGNTIYF	TGTGCCAGCAGCCAAGAAAGGACAGGGGCGAGGGGAAACACCATATATTTT
TRBD1	TRBV6-4	TRBJ1-4	many	CASRDLRDSHSTRESEKLFF	TGTGCCAGCAGGGATCTCCGGGACAGCCATTCGACTCGGGAAAGTGAAAAACTGTTTTTT
.	TRBV19	TRBJ1-3	once	CASTTFGNTIYF	TGTGCCAGTACCACTTTTGGAAACACCATATATTTT
TRBD1	TRBV11-3	TRBJ1-1	.	CASSDDRGGGAFF	TGTGCCAGCAGCGATGACAGGGGAGGAGGAGCTTTCTTT
.	TRBV5-1	TRBJ1-4	.	CASSLRGPNNEKLFF	TGCGCCAGCAGCTTGAGGGGTCCGAATAATGAAAAACTGTTTTTT